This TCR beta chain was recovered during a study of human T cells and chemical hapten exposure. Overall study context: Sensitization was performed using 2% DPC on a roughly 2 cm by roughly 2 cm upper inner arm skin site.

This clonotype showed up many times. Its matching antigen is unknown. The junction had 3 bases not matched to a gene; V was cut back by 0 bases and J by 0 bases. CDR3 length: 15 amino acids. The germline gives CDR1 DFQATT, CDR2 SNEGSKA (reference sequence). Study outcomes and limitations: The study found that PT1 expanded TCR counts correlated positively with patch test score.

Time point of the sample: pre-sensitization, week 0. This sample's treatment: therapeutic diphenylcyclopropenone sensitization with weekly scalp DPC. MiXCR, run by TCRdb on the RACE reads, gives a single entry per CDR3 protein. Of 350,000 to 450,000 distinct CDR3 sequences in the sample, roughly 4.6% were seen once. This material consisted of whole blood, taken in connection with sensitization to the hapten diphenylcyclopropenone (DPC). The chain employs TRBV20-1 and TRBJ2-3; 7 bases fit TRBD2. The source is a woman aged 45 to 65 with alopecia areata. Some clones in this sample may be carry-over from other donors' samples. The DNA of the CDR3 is TGCAGTGCTAGAGATCGGCGGGGGAGCACAGATACGCAGTATTTT. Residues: CSARDRRGSTDTQYF.